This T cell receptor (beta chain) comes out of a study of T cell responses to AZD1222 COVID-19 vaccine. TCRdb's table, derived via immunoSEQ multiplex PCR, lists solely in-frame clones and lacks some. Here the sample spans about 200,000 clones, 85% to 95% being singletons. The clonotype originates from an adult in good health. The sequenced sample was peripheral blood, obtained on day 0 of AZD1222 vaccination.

CDR3 sequence reads: CASSEVDYYNPYNEQFF. The DNA of the CDR3 is TGTGCCAGCAGTGAAGTTGACTACTATAATCCATACAATGAGCAGTTCTTC. The chain recombines TRBV2 with TRBJ2-1; maybe TRBD2 (5 bases). Trimming shortened V by 1 base and J by 4 bases, and 17 bases separated the two germline ends. CDR3 length equals 17 residues. CDR1 SNHLY and CDR2 FYNNEI come from the germline V gene.